This is a list of T cell receptor beta chains from one sample in a study of blood T cell repertoires in COVID-19. Measured with immunoSEQ multiplex PCR; TCRdb has only the in-frame clones, and not every one. The repertoire holds some 74,000 clones, with approximately 90% as singletons. The sequencing input was peripheral blood. The receptors derive from a man in his forties or fifties with COVID-19, enrolled during active disease. The conserved cysteine and the conserved F or W are not part of the CDR3 here. Fields, in order: D gene, V gene, J gene, CDR3 protein. A D gene is named only where the DNA matches it firmly.

D gene: .; V gene: TRBV4-2; J gene: TRBJ2-3; CDR3 protein: ASSQEASTDTQY
D gene: TRBD1; V gene: TRBV6-2/TRBV6-3; J gene: TRBJ2-2; CDR3 protein: ASSYTGGTGELF
D gene: .; V gene: TRBV10-1; J gene: TRBJ2-3; CDR3 protein: ASRAGSGTDTQY
D gene: .; V gene: TRBV25-1; J gene: TRBJ2-1; CDR3 protein: ASGSEQF
D gene: TRBD1; V gene: TRBV30; J gene: TRBJ1-3; CDR3 protein: AWSVTGYRNTIY
D gene: TRBD1; V gene: TRBV7-8; J gene: TRBJ2-7; CDR3 protein: ASSLAVPGQGGYEQY
D gene: .; V gene: TRBV18; J gene: TRBJ1-2; CDR3 protein: ASSPTGGDYGYT
D gene: TRBD2; V gene: TRBV7-2; J gene: TRBJ2-1; CDR3 protein: ASSSGWGLAGNNEQF
D gene: .; V gene: TRBV29-1; J gene: TRBJ1-2; CDR3 protein: SVAGDRYGYT
D gene: .; V gene: TRBV11-2; J gene: TRBJ2-1; CDR3 protein: ASSLAGSTYNEQF
D gene: .; V gene: TRBV19; J gene: TRBJ1-2; CDR3 protein: ASTSQALSNYGYT
D gene: TRBD1; V gene: TRBV19; J gene: TRBJ1-1; CDR3 protein: ASKEQGAQYTEAF
D gene: TRBD2; V gene: TRBV6-6; J gene: TRBJ2-2; CDR3 protein: ASVAGVARTGELF
D gene: .; V gene: TRBV7-9; J gene: TRBJ1-5; CDR3 protein: ASSLDGAQPQH
D gene: .; V gene: TRBV5-6; J gene: TRBJ1-2; CDR3 protein: ASSLDGQANYGYT
D gene: .; V gene: TRBV18; J gene: TRBJ1-5; CDR3 protein: ASSPDRDQPQH
D gene: TRBD1; V gene: TRBV2; J gene: TRBJ1-4; CDR3 protein: ASSGQGTEKLF
D gene: .; V gene: TRBV29-1; J gene: TRBJ2-3; CDR3 protein: SAISPSLDTQY
D gene: .; V gene: TRBV5-1; J gene: TRBJ1-2; CDR3 protein: ASSLTARDGYT
D gene: .; V gene: TRBV30; J gene: TRBJ1-1; CDR3 protein: AWSVKRDTEAF
D gene: .; V gene: TRBV7-2; J gene: TRBJ1-6; CDR3 protein: ASSIRQNSPLH
D gene: .; V gene: TRBV7-9; J gene: TRBJ2-2; CDR3 protein: ASTDGGPGELF
D gene: TRBD1; V gene: TRBV28; J gene: TRBJ1-2; CDR3 protein: ASRVPGQGAPNYGYT
D gene: TRBD2; V gene: TRBV19; J gene: TRBJ2-1; CDR3 protein: ASSTGLAAPPSLF
D gene: TRBD1; V gene: TRBV25-1; J gene: TRBJ2-7; CDR3 protein: ASSGLPGQELYEQY
D gene: .; V gene: TRBV7-9; J gene: TRBJ2-1; CDR3 protein: ASSRGNYYNEQF
D gene: TRBD2; V gene: TRBV28; J gene: TRBJ2-7; CDR3 protein: ASSTSGLADYEQY
D gene: TRBD1; V gene: TRBV5-1; J gene: TRBJ1-6; CDR3 protein: ASSWGDRASYNSPLH
D gene: TRBD2; V gene: TRBV9; J gene: TRBJ2-1; CDR3 protein: ASSSASGRALDEQF
D gene: TRBD1; V gene: TRBV19; J gene: TRBJ2-7; CDR3 protein: ASRGQRYSSYEQY
D gene: TRBD1; V gene: TRBV27; J gene: TRBJ2-6; CDR3 protein: ASRGTGSSGANVLT
D gene: TRBD1; V gene: TRBV10-3; J gene: TRBJ2-7; CDR3 protein: ATNRDRGEQY
D gene: TRBD1; V gene: TRBV13; J gene: TRBJ2-3; CDR3 protein: ASSTEPLQGATQY
D gene: TRBD2; V gene: TRBV4-1; J gene: TRBJ2-3; CDR3 protein: ASSQGTSLPDTQY
D gene: .; V gene: TRBV6-2/TRBV6-3; J gene: TRBJ1-5; CDR3 protein: ASSYGRGQPQH
D gene: .; V gene: TRBV27; J gene: TRBJ2-1; CDR3 protein: ATKRLSKSNEQF
D gene: TRBD2; V gene: TRBV4-1; J gene: TRBJ2-2; CDR3 protein: ASSRTPLAGLNTGELF
D gene: .; V gene: TRBV5-1; J gene: TRBJ2-5; CDR3 protein: ASSLSRGSLETQY
D gene: .; V gene: TRBV6-5; J gene: TRBJ2-2; CDR3 protein: ASSRQGLYAGELF
D gene: .; V gene: TRBV19; J gene: TRBJ1-5; CDR3 protein: ASSIVSRGHNQPQH
D gene: TRBD2; V gene: TRBV5-4; J gene: TRBJ2-1; CDR3 protein: ASSPSLAGGVEQF
D gene: TRBD2; V gene: TRBV5-8; J gene: TRBJ2-1; CDR3 protein: ASSSDRLAGGTYNEQF
D gene: TRBD2; V gene: TRBV6-6; J gene: TRBJ2-7; CDR3 protein: ASSYGTSGTYEQY
D gene: TRBD1; V gene: TRBV19; J gene: TRBJ2-5; CDR3 protein: ASSTGGGGETQY
D gene: .; V gene: TRBV7-2; J gene: TRBJ1-1; CDR3 protein: ASSLEPNMNTEAF
D gene: TRBD1; V gene: TRBV24-1; J gene: TRBJ2-3; CDR3 protein: ATSPGTGGTDTQY
D gene: .; V gene: TRBV18; J gene: TRBJ1-4; CDR3 protein: ASSPHRDYGEKLF
D gene: .; V gene: TRBV5-4; J gene: TRBJ2-1; CDR3 protein: ASSTSSWSSYNEQF
D gene: .; V gene: TRBV5-1; J gene: TRBJ1-6; CDR3 protein: ASSLEQDGDSPLH
D gene: .; V gene: TRBV19; J gene: TRBJ2-5; CDR3 protein: ASSPGQGGSRETQY
D gene: .; V gene: TRBV9; J gene: TRBJ1-5; CDR3 protein: ASSGPGGENQPQH
D gene: TRBD1; V gene: TRBV29-1; J gene: TRBJ2-7; CDR3 protein: SVDGTGGFGQY
D gene: .; V gene: TRBV7-9; J gene: TRBJ2-7; CDR3 protein: ASSLVQTYEQY
D gene: TRBD2; V gene: TRBV19; J gene: TRBJ2-3; CDR3 protein: ASSSLLAVNTDTQY